These 8 T cell receptor beta chains were sequenced from one sample in a study of blood T cells in healthy people across ages. Together with a sample-barcoded 5' primer, a J-beta primer mix was included in a second PCR lasting roughly 6 to 12 cycles. TCRdb re-called the 5' RACE reads through MiXCR, storing one row per CDR3 protein. There are roughly 2 million distinct CDR3 sequences in the sample; around 50% occur only once, and less than 2.5% lies in the top ten. What was sequenced was blood. These receptors originate from a woman in her thirties or forties in good health.

This clonotype occurred once. The chain joins TRBV24-1 to TRBJ2-7, with a tentative D call TRBD2 (5 bases). In germline, CDR1 is KGHDR, CDR2 SFDVKD. This CDR3 has 14 amino acids. V gave up 9 bases and J gave up 7 bases, with 21 bases separating them. The DNA for the CDR3 is TGTGCCACCCGATCCCCCGGCATGAGGGATGAGCAGTACTTC. Protein sequence: CATRSPGMRDEQYF.

The rearrangement uses TRBV14 and TRBJ2-5; 13 nucleotides align to TRBD2. The CDR3 contains 19 residues. The ends lost 4 bases at V and 7 bases at J; junction bases unmatched: 18. Germline V gene data show CDR1 as SGHDN and CDR2 as FVKESK. The CDR3 DNA follows: TGTGCCAGCAGCCCCTCCTGGACTAGCGGGGGCTACATGGTGGGGACCCAGTACTTC. Translation: CASSPSWTSGGYMVGTQYF.

The chain employs TRBV24-1 and TRBJ1-2; no reliable D call. V dropped 4 bases and J dropped 4 bases, with 6 bases sitting between them. The CDR3 extends over 12 amino acids. Germline CDR1 is KGHDR and CDR2 is SFDVKD. CDR3 in amino acids: CATSDDTYGYTF. In nucleotides, the CDR3 is TGTGCCACCAGTGACGACACCTATGGCTACACCTTC.

The chain recombines TRBV2 with TRBJ1-1; D ambiguous. Germline-derived CDR1 and CDR2 are SNHLY and FYNNEI. The V gene lost 6 bases and the J gene lost 6 bases, with 14 bases spanning the gap. This CDR3 comprises 13 residues. The CDR3 sequence is CASRGFPNPEAFF. The CDR3 DNA is TGTGCCAGCAGGGGGTTCCCAAACCCTGAAGCTTTCTTT.

A word on this clonotype: One base away lies a much larger clone, so this may be a sequencing read error. The chain combines TRBV10-3 with TRBJ2-7; D unresolved. In germline, CDR1 is ENHRY, CDR2 SYGVKD. The CDR3 has 13 residues. V gave up 7 bases and J gave up 6 bases, with 16 bases separating them. CDR3 sequence: CAIIDEFPSEQYF. CDR3 DNA: TGTGCCATCATTGATGAGTTCCCGAGCGAGCAGTACTTC.

The chain is built from TRBV5-1 and TRBJ2-1, with 9 bases fitting TRBD1. The V and J ends lost 4 bases and 6 bases, in that order; junction bases with no gene match: 5. The CDR3 totals 14 residues. Germline CDR1 SGHRS, CDR2 YFSETQ. This chain's CDR3 is CASSRDREANEQFF. The CDR3 coding sequence is TGCGCCAGCAGCAGGGACAGGGAAGCCAATGAGCAGTTCTTC.

The chain is built from TRBV28 and TRBJ2-1; the match to TRBD2 covers 11 bases. CDR1 is MDHEN, CDR2 SYDVKM, per germline. CDR3 size: 13 residues. The V gene end was trimmed by 10 bases and the J gene end by 9 bases; junction bases not matched to a gene: 8. CDR3 residues: CATDSGGAGEQFF. Written as DNA, the CDR3 is TGTGCCACCGATAGCGGGGGGGCGGGTGAGCAGTTCTTC.

CDR3 residues: CASSLKGTRDTQYF. The CDR3 coding sequence is TGCGCCAGCAGCTTAAAAGGAACCAGGGATACGCAGTATTTT. The chain couples TRBV5-1 to TRBJ2-3; D gene unclear. Germline lookup yields CDR1 SGHRS and CDR2 YFSETQ. The CDR3 is 14 amino acids. V was pared by 2 bases and J by 6 bases, with 13 bases between.